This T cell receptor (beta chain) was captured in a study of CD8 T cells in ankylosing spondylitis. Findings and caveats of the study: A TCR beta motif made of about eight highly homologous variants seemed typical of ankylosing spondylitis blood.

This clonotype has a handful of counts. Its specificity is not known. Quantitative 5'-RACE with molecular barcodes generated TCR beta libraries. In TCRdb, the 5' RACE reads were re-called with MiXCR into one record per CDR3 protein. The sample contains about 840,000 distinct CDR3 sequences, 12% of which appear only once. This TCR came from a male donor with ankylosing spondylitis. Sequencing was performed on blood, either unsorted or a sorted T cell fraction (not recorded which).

For the CDR3, the DNA is TGTGCCAGCAGCTTCCTATACTCTGCAACTAATGAAAAACTGTTTTTT. Translating gives CASSFLYSATNEKLFF. The rearrangement joins TRBV7-2 to TRBJ1-4, with unresolved D. The CDR3 consists of 16 residues. V lost 3 bases and J 0 bases, leaving 11 bases between the germline ends. Germline CDR1 reads SGHTA; CDR2 reads FQGNSA.